Sequencing of this T cell receptor (beta chain) was carried out in a study of cytomegalovirus exposure and HLA in healthy donors. The PCR used 60 Vbeta and 13 Jbeta primers. Here immunoSEQ multiplex PCR was the method, and the copy in TCRdb shows in-frame clones only, minus some. Among about 160,000 clones listed, less than 85% were seen once. CDR1 is SEHNR, CDR2 FQNEAQ, per germline (reference sequence). The CDR3 spans 11 residues. V was pared by 11 bases and J by 3 bases, with 8 bases between. The rearrangement uses TRBV7-9 and TRBJ2-1; a weak D match, TRBD2 (6 bases). What was sequenced was PBMCs. The clonotype originates from a man aged 35 to 55 in good health and CMV-seronegative. The CDR3 loop reads CAGGLYNEQFF. CDR3 DNA sequence: TGTGCCGGGGGACTCTACAATGAGCAGTTCTTC.